A selection of T cell receptor beta chains follows, all from one sample in a study of T cell repertoires in cytomegalovirus infection. TCRdb re-called the reads through MiXCR, storing one row per CDR3 protein. The data show tens of thousands of distinct CDR3 sequences, roughly 19% seen once. Their antigens are not known. This sample comprised CD8+ T cells from cultured PBMCs, obtained from culture after CMV antigen stimulation. The receptors shown here come from a human donor in good health (CMV status not recorded). Some clones in this sample may be carry-over from other donors' samples. The CDR3 runs from the conserved cysteine through the conserved F or W. A D gene is named only where the DNA matches it firmly. Clone size is given for some rows only: seen once, a few or many times, or a class if the clone is expanded.

d_call j_call v_call clone_size cdr3_aa cdr3_nt
NA TRBJ1-2 TRBV7-2 NA CASSLGQSVYGYTF TGTGCCAGCAGCTTGGGTCAGAGCGTCTATGGCTACACCTTC
TRBD2 TRBJ2-1 TRBV7-9 many CASSPPGTSASLF TGTGCCAGCAGCCCACCCGGGACTAGCGCCAGCCTCTTC
NA TRBJ2-5 TRBV3-1 NA CASSQAIKRPQYF TGTGCCAGCAGCCAGGCTATCAAGAGACCCCAGTACTTC
NA TRBJ2-4 TRBV11-2 NA CASSFSDAQNIQYF TGTGCCAGCAGCTTTTCCGATGCTCAAAACATTCAGTACTTC
NA TRBJ1-5 TRBV7-3 medium-sized CASSLKGSGMRRERISNQPQHF TGTGCCAGCAGCTTAAAAGGCTCGGGGATGAGACGGGAGAGAATTAGCAATCAGCCCCAGCATTTT
NA TRBJ1-2 TRBV28 NA CASSFRGDRPHYGYTF TGTGCCAGCAGTTTTCGCGGAGACAGACCCCACTATGGCTACACCTTC
NA TRBJ1-2 TRBV28 NA CASSLNANYGYTF TGTGCCAGCAGTTTAAATGCTAACTATGGCTACACCTTC
NA TRBJ2-1 TRBV7-6 many CASSSQVGYNEQFF TGTGCCAGCAGCTCCCAGGTTGGCTACAATGAGCAGTTCTTC
NA TRBJ2-1 TRBV6-2/TRBV6-3 many CASSYSSWTDIRAEQFF TGTGCCAGCAGTTACTCGTCGTGGACAGACATCAGGGCTGAGCAGTTCTTC
NA TRBJ2-7 TRBV2 NA CASRGVLVYEQYF TGTGCCAGCAGGGGAGTACTTGTTTACGAGCAGTACTTC
TRBD2 TRBJ2-5 TRBV7-9 few CASSLAERERETQYF TGTGCCAGCAGCTTAGCAGAGCGGGAGCGGGAGACCCAGTACTTC
NA TRBJ2-1 TRBV7-3 many CASSFQGRREQFF TGTGCCAGCAGCTTTCAGGGGCGAAGGGAGCAGTTCTTC
NA TRBJ1-2 TRBV11-2 NA CASSLEATGPYGYTF TGTGCCAGCAGCTTAGAGGCCACAGGACCCTATGGCTACACCTTC
NA TRBJ2-1 TRBV5-6 NA CASSPTGRRYNEQFF TGTGCCAGCAGCCCGACGGGGAGAAGGTACAATGAGCAGTTCTTC
TRBD1 TRBJ2-5 TRBV5-6 NA CASSTGTGKKTQYF TGTGCCAGCAGCACCGGGACAGGGAAAAAGACCCAGTACTTC
TRBD1 TRBJ1-1 TRBV4-1 NA CASSQDGKGAANTEAFF TGCGCCAGCAGCCAAGATGGGAAGGGGGCCGCGAACACTGAAGCTTTCTTT
NA TRBJ1-4 TRBV28 few CASSFGGNNEKLFF TGTGCCAGCAGTTTCGGGGGGAATAATGAAAAACTGTTTTTT
TRBD1 TRBJ1-1 TRBV7-9 few CASEGGQGAQGSEAFF TGTGCCAGCGAAGGGGGACAGGGGGCGCAGGGGTCTGAAGCTTTCTTT
NA TRBJ2-1 TRBV29-1 many CSVLPYSDNEQFF TGCAGCGTTCTCCCGTACAGCGACAATGAGCAGTTCTTC
NA TRBJ2-7 TRBV6-1 few CASSDILSSYEQYF TGTGCCAGCAGTGACATCCTTAGCTCCTACGAGCAGTACTTC
NA TRBJ1-1 TRBV6-1 many CASSESSLGRRVNTEAFF TGTGCCAGCAGTGAAAGTAGTCTGGGAAGACGGGTGAACACTGAAGCTTTCTTT
TRBD2 TRBJ2-7 TRBV11-2 few CASSFGQHRTSGWKSSYEQYF TGTGCCAGCAGCTTCGGTCAGCACCGGACTAGCGGTTGGAAGAGCTCCTACGAGCAGTACTTC
NA TRBJ1-2 TRBV7-9 few CASSLEGVYGYTF TGTGCCAGCAGCTTAGAAGGAGTCTATGGCTACACCTTC
TRBD1 TRBJ1-2 TRBV6-5 NA CASSPRDRSGYGYTF TGTGCCAGCAGTCCCAGGGACAGATCCGGCTATGGCTACACCTTC
NA TRBJ2-7 TRBV6-9 few CASSYRDDVYEQYF TGTGCCAGCAGTTATAGAGATGATGTCTACGAGCAGTACTTC
NA TRBJ2-3 TRBV4-1 few CASSQEWGGATDTQYF TGCGCCAGCAGCCAAGAATGGGGGGGGGCCACAGATACGCAGTATTTT
TRBD1 TRBJ1-2 TRBV4-1 few CASSQEIQGAPHGYTF TGCGCCAGCAGCCAAGAAATACAGGGGGCGCCTCATGGCTACACCTTC
TRBD2 TRBJ2-2 TRBV20-1 few CSATPLAGGPAGELFF TGCAGTGCCACTCCTCTAGCGGGAGGGCCAGCCGGGGAGCTGTTTTTT
NA TRBJ1-1 TRBV7-3 NA CASSLRRGEAFF TGTGCCAGCAGCTTAAGGCGCGGGGAAGCTTTCTTT
NA TRBJ1-4 TRBV19 many CASSTGISTNEKLFF TGTGCCAGTAGTACAGGGATATCAACTAATGAAAAACTGTTTTTT
TRBD1 TRBJ2-7 TRBV6-6 NA CASHSGTETYEQYF TGTGCCAGCCACTCCGGGACAGAGACCTACGAGCAGTACTTC
NA TRBJ1-5 TRBV6-6 NA CASSRVLNQPQHF TGTGCCAGCTCGCGGGTACTCAATCAGCCCCAGCATTTT
TRBD2 TRBJ2-3 TRBV7-9 NA CASSLGTSGSGADTQYF TGTGCCAGCAGCCTAGGGACTAGCGGGAGTGGGGCCGATACGCAGTATTTT
NA TRBJ2-5 TRBV28 NA CASSPQQGDLQETQYF TGTGCCAGCAGTCCCCAACAGGGAGACCTGCAAGAGACCCAGTACTTC
NA TRBJ1-2 TRBV7-3 many CASGGADYGYTF TGTGCCAGCGGCGGGGCGGACTATGGCTACACCTTC
NA TRBJ2-1 TRBV9 many CASSDTGHLYNEQFF TGTGCCAGCAGCGATACGGGACATTTATACAATGAGCAGTTCTTC
NA TRBJ1-2 TRBV4-1 many CASSQELLAGLHGYTF TGCGCCAGCAGCCAAGAGCTCTTAGCAGGACTTCATGGCTACACCTTC
NA TRBJ1-1 TRBV4-3 NA CASSQTPELRTGGTEAFF TGCGCCAGCAGCCAAACTCCAGAGTTAAGGACGGGAGGCACTGAAGCTTTCTTT
TRBD2 TRBJ2-1 TRBV4-1 NA CASSPKGAPSGSIDEQFF TGCGCCAGCAGCCCGAAAGGGGCACCTAGCGGGAGTATCGATGAGCAGTTCTTC
NA TRBJ2-7 TRBV7-8 medium-sized CASSPLGGLTYEQYF TGTGCCAGCAGCCCACTCGGGGGGCTCACCTACGAGCAGTACTTC
NA TRBJ1-5 TRBV7-6 few CASSLEDENQPQHF TGTGCCAGCAGCTTAGAGGACGAAAATCAGCCCCAGCATTTT
TRBD1 TRBJ2-7 TRBV20-1 NA CSAEWDRTPYEQYF TGCAGTGCGGAATGGGACAGAACACCATACGAGCAGTACTTC
TRBD1 TRBJ2-1 TRBV12-5 NA CASGLGTTGEFDEQFF TGTGCTAGTGGTTTGGGAACGACAGGGGAGTTCGATGAGCAGTTCTTC
NA TRBJ2-3 TRBV28 once CASGDRQDLTDTQYF TGTGCCAGCGGGGACCGACAGGACCTCACAGATACGCAGTATTTT